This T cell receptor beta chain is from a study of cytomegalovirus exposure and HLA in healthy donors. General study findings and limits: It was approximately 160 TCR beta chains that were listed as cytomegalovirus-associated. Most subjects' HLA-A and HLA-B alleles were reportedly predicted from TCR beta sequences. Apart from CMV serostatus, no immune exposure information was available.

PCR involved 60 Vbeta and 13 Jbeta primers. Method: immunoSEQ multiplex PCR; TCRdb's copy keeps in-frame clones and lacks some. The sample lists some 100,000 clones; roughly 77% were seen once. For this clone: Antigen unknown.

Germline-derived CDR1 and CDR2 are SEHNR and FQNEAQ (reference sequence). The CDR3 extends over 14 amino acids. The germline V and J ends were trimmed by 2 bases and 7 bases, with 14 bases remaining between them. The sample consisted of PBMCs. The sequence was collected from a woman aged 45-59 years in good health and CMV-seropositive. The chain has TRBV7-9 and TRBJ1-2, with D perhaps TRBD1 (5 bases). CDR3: CASSLLQANVGYTF. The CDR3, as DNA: TGTGCCAGCAGCTTACTACAGGCAAACGTTGGCTACACCTTC.